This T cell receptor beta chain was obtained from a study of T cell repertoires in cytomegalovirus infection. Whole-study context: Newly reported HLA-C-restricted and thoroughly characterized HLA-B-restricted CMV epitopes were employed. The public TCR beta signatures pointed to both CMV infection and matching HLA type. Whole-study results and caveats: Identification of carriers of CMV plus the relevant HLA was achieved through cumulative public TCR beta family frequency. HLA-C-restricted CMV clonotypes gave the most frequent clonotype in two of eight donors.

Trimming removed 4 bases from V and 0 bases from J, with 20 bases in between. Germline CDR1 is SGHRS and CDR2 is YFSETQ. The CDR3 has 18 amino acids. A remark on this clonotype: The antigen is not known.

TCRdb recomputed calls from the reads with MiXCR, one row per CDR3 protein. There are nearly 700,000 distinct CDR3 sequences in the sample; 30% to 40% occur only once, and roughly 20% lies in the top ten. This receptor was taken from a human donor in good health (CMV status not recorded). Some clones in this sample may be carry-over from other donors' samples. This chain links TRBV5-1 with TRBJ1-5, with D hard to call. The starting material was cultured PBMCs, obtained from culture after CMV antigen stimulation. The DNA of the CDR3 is TGCGCCAGCAGCCCTTTTCGACGGAGATTATATAGCAATCAGCCCCAGCATTTT. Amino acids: CASSPFRRRLYSNQPQHF.